These T cell receptor beta chains were read from a single sample in a study of T cells in localized non-small cell lung cancer. The protocol was immunoSEQ multiplex PCR, while the TCRdb copy is restricted to in-frame clones and leaves out a portion. The table records about 13,000 clones, approximately 80% of them present only once. Source: peripheral blood, taken before any cancer treatment. These receptor sequences come from a male donor at least 60 years old with stage I squamous cell lung carcinoma. Each CDR3 is given with its conserved first and last residue. The order of the fields is V gene, CDR3 protein.

>TRBV30
CAWRVLAGELREQYF
>TRBV6-5
CASSNGWKEQFF
>TRBV6-4
CASSVPPLRKLFF
>TRBV19
CASRTSGTQYF
>TRBV7-9
CASSLGGLDFKNIQYF
>TRBV5-1
CASSLRGDLGNEQFF
>TRBV28
CASSSDRRSYNEQFF
>TRBV7-8
CASSFAAASYEQYF
>TRBV7-8
CASSPPLRESSYEQYF
>TRBV2
CASKEESGPWNIQYF
>TRBV7-9
CASSSPQAPQETQYF
>TRBV7-3
CASSRDFQADTQYF
>TRBV7-9
CASSFGGAGANVLTF
>TRBV2
CASSASAGAVTGELFF
>TRBV6-5
CASRSPGSTEAFF
>TRBV9
CASSVATAGFEQYF
>TRBV10-3
CAISERQGAGNTIYF
>TRBV6-5
CASRDRGLNYGYTF
>TRBV5-4
CASSLGGNTGELFF
>TRBV14
CASRVRYGYTF
>TRBV7-2
CASSSRGVRGLASNEQFF
>TRBV4-1
CASSQGQGSNQPQHF
>TRBV5-6
CASSLGGEPISYGYTF
>TRBV6-1
CASSEADPVLGKGPKNTEAFF
>TRBV5-1
CASSFKETQYF
>TRBV5-1
CASSILAGPTYEQYF
>TRBV14
CASSQIGRPYEQYF
>TRBV2
CASSRQDRRNTEAFF
>TRBV6-8
CASGSDGGYGYTF
>TRBV5-6
CASSLGRDYEQYF
>TRBV4-1
CASSEEGQTYEQYF
>TRBV25-1
CASSEWNTEAFF
>TRBV25-1
CASSEGRWQPQHF